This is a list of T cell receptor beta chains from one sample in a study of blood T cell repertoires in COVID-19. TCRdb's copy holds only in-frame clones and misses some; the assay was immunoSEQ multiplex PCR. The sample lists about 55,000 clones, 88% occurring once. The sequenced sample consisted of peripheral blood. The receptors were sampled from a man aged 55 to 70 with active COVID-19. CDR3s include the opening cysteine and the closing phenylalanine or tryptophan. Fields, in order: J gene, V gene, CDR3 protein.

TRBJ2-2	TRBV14	CASSAIRWDSGWTGELFF
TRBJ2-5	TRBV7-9	CASSRLTGDRETQYF
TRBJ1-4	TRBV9	CASSVSAGGLGANEKLFF
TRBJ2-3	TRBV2	CASPKSEVSTDTQYF
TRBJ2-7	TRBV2	CASSEGRTSWSYEQYF
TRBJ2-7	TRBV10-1	CASSDSRTGAHEQYF
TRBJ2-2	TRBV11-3	CASSARTSGGTGELFF
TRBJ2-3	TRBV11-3	CASSLGLEEDTQYF
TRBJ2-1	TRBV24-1	CATSHGRVWDEQFF
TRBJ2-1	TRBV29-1	CSVDLQGASGEQFF
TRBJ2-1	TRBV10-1	CASSGGVAGVEQFF
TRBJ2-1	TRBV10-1	CASGVSGRGNEQFF
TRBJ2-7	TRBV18	CASSPGTGEFEQYF
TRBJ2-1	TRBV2	CASSETGGGYNEQFF
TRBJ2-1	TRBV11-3	CASSMGTSGRGNEQFF
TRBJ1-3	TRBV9	CASSVGGGALGNTIYF
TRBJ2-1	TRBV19	CASRVGLAGPYNEQFF
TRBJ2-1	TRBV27	CASSRISGNEQFF
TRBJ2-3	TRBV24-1	CATSATAESTDTQYF
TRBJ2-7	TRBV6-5	CASSYVRGQPGEQYF
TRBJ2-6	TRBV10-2	CASSDRVAGISGANVLTF
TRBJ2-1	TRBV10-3	CAISEQAAERTVQFF
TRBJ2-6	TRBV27	CASREVSAGANVLTF
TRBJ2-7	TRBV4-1	CASSQESVLEQYF
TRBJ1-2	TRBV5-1	CASSRAGYPPHAF
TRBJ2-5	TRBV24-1	CATSDGLAGGSQETQYF
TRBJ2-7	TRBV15	CATSTAGGSYEQYF
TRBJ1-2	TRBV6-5	CASRVQVNGPYGYTF
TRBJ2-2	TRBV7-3	CASSFSPTGGELFF
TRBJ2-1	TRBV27	CASSKTSEGLYNEQFF
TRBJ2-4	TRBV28	CASSPRYPRGNIQYF
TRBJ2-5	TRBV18	CASSLWTSGQETQYF
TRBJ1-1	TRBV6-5	CASTLGDTSTEAFF
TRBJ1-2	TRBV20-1	CSASWDRAGGYTF
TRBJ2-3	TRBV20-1	CSASPDRGAWDTQYF
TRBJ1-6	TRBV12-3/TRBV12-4	CASSPSPNSPLHF
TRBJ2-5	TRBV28	CASSLRTSGRQRSETQYF
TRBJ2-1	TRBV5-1	CASSLPTSSYNEQFF
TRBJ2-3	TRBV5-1	CASSFRTGGGTDTQYF
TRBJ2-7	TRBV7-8	CASSLGLSYEQYF
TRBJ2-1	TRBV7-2	CASSLTGTGGYNEQFF
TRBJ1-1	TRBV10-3	CATTGAQGNTEAFF
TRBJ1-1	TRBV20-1	CSAAPNTEAFF
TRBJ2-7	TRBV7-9	CASSSLPHENPRLYEQYF
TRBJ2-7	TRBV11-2	CASSLGGGRRSYEQYF
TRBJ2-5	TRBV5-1	CASSLESIFQETQYF
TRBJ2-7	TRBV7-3	CASSLEARLADSYEQYF
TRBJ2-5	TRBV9	CASSETLAGWETQYF
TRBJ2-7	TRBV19	CASSPRTSGSYEQYF
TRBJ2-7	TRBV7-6	CASSFGQGAASGTSYEQYF
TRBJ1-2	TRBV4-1	CASSQDPGTGGKGGYTF
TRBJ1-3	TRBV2	CATPDRVGNTIYF
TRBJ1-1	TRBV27	CASFTERGGRMTEAFF
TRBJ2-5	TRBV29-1	CSVVTDLQETQYF
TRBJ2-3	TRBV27	CASTQTGFSTQYF
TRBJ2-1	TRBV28	CASSPQTSRDNEQFF
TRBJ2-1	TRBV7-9	CASGSGRGEQFF
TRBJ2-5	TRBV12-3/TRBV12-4	CASSPGEWETQYF
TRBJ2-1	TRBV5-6	CASSWAAGTYNEQFF